A single sample is the source of the 5 T cell receptor beta chains below, sequenced in a study of control samples from healthy donors and cancer patients. Measured with immunoSEQ multiplex PCR; TCRdb has only the in-frame clones, and not every one. The sample has roughly 100,000 clones; roughly 90% are singletons. The specimen was blood. These receptors were collected from a woman between 25 and 40 years old in good health.

This chain's CDR3 is CASGRRGGTSGYNEQFF. Here the CDR3 DNA reads TGTGCCAGCGGCCGAAGGGGTGGGACTAGCGGTTACAATGAGCAGTTCTTC. The chain combines TRBV7-3 with TRBJ2-1; TRBD2 agrees at 11 bases. CDR3 size: 17 residues. V trimming: 8 bases; J trimming: 4 bases; junction bases outside the gene matches: 13. CDR1 is SGHTA, CDR2 FQGTGA, per germline.

V is TRBV24-1 and J is TRBJ2-1; 9 positions match TRBD2. Trimming took 3 bases from V and 9 from J; bases not matched to a gene: 8. The CDR3 extends over 15 amino acids. Germline CDR1 is KGHDR and CDR2 is SFDVKD. CDR3 in DNA: TGTGCCACCAGTGATAGGGGCGGGGGGGCCATTGAGCAGTTCTTC. Encoded protein: CATSDRGGGAIEQFF.

The chain couples TRBV28 to TRBJ1-2, with TRBD1 matching 7 bases. Germline trimming cut 5 bases from V and 4 bases from J; bases unmatched to any gene: 7. Germline CDR1 MDHEN, CDR2 SYDVKM. The CDR3 totals 14 residues. The CDR3 is CASSGGQEFYGYTF. CDR3 bases: TGTGCCAGCAGTGGCGGACAGGAGTTCTATGGCTACACCTTC.

Only one count was recorded for this clone. V and J are TRBV2 and TRBJ2-2; D not resolved. In germline, CDR1 is SNHLY, CDR2 FYNNEI. The V and J ends lost 3 bases and 6 bases respectively, with 14 bases between them. The CDR3 is 15 amino acids. The CDR3 bases are TGTGCCAGCAGTGAGGGCAGGATCGCACCCGGGGAGCTGTTTTTT. This gives the protein CASSEGRIAPGELFF.

This chain uses TRBV5-1 with TRBJ1-2; no reliable D call. The V gene's germline CDR1 is SGHRS and CDR2 YFSETQ. The CDR3 extends over 16 amino acids. With 2 bases removed from V and 8 bases from J, the gap between germline ends came to 22 bases. CDR3: CASSLDNRRGGGGYTF. For the CDR3, the DNA is TGCGCCAGCAGCTTAGATAATCGTCGGGGTGGAGGAGGCTACACCTTC.